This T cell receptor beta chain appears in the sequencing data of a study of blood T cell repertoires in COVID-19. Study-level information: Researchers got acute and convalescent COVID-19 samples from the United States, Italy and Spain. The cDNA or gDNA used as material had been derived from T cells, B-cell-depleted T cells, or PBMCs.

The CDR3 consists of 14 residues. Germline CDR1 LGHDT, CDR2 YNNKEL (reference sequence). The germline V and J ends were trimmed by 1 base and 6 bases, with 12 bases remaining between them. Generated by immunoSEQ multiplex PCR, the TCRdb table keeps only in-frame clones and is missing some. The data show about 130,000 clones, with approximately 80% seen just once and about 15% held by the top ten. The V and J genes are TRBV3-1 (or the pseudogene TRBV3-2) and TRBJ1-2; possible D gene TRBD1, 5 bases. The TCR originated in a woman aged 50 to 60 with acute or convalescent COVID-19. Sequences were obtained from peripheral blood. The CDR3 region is CASSQGTSVHGYTF. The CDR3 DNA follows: TGTGCCAGCAGCCAAGGGACATCTGTGCATGGCTACACCTTC.